The rows below give T cell receptor beta chains drawn from one sample of a study of T-cell reconstitution after alpha-beta-depleted transplantation in children. Each CDR3 protein gets one entry after TCRdb re-called the PCR reads with MiXCR. The data contain fewer than 550,000 distinct CDR3 sequences, about a sixth of them seen just once; the ten biggest clones take up roughly 29%. This sample comprised PBMCs, mostly from graft donor cells, obtained 360 days after TCRalphabeta/CD19-depleted stem cell transplant. These receptors came from a boy under two years old who had a stem cell transplant for Wiskott-Aldrich syndrome, so the T cells may come from the graft donor. CDR3s include the opening cysteine and the closing phenylalanine or tryptophan. A D gene is named only where the DNA matches it firmly. The size field is filled for only some rows; it gives once, few, many or a size class.

TRBJ2-3 | - | 13 | few | TRBV24-1 | CATSDSSPDTQYF | TGTGCCACCAGTGATTCCTCCCCCGATACGCAGTATTTT
TRBJ2-4 | - | 17 | - | TRBV10-2 | CASSVDLAVTAKNIQYF | TGCGCCAGCAGCGTGGACCTGGCGGTCACAGCCAAAAACATTCAGTACTTC
TRBJ2-3 | - | 15 | - | TRBV9 | CASSNGGADTDTQYF | TGTGCCAGCAGCAATGGAGGAGCGGACACAGATACGCAGTATTTT
TRBJ1-1 | - | 13 | few | TRBV20-1 | CSARSVPNTEAFF | TGCAGTGCTAGGAGTGTTCCGAACACTGAAGCTTTCTTT
TRBJ2-5 | TRBD1 | 17 | - | TRBV29-1 | CSVAGDRGQTWQETQYF | TGCAGCGTTGCTGGAGACAGGGGGCAGACTTGGCAAGAGACCCAGTACTTC
TRBJ2-3 | - | 15 | many | TRBV20-1 | CSARDPGVGTDTQYF | TGCAGTGCTAGAGATCCAGGGGTTGGCACAGATACGCAGTATTTT
TRBJ2-5 | - | 13 | - | TRBV19 | CASSLTIQETQYF | TGTGCCAGTAGTCTGACTATTCAAGAGACCCAGTACTTC
TRBJ2-7 | - | 15 | few | TRBV20-1 | CSARVPYGRSYEQYF | TGCAGTGCTAGAGTCCCGTACGGGAGATCCTACGAGCAGTACTTC
TRBJ2-7 | - | 13 | - | TRBV29-1 | CSVDRPGTYEQYF | TGCAGCGTTGATCGTCCAGGAACCTACGAGCAGTACTTC
TRBJ2-3 | TRBD1 | 14 | - | TRBV29-1 | CSVEGRGRTDTQYF | TGCAGCGTTGAGGGCAGGGGGCGTACAGATACGCAGTATTTT
TRBJ2-3 | TRBD2 | 17 | few | TRBV5-1 | CASSLASGGTSPDTQYF | TGCGCCAGCAGCTTGGCCTCTGGGGGGACTAGCCCAGATACGCAGTATTTT
TRBJ1-5 | - | 14 | - | TRBV24-1 | CATSDLGSPRPQHF | TGTGCCACCAGTGATTTGGGGAGCCCGCGGCCCCAGCATTTT
TRBJ2-1 | TRBD2 | 18 | - | TRBV30 | CAWSPPGLAGVPRGEQFF | TGTGCCTGGAGTCCCCCGGGACTAGCGGGAGTCCCCCGGGGTGAGCAGTTCTTC
TRBJ2-3 | - | 12 | - | TRBV29-1 | CSVEQGRRTQYF | TGCAGCGTTGAACAGGGAAGACGTACGCAGTATTTT
TRBJ2-1 | - | 12 | - | TRBV24-1 | CATSERYNEQFF | TGTGCCACCAGTGAACGCTACAATGAGCAGTTCTTC
TRBJ2-1 | TRBD1 | 17 | - | TRBV29-1 | CSVEGTGSFGHVDEQFF | TGCAGCGTTGAGGGGACAGGGTCTTTTGGGCACGTCGATGAGCAGTTCTTC
TRBJ1-1 | - | 16 | - | TRBV7-9 | CASSALLRGENTEAFF | TGTGCCAGCAGCGCGCTTCTAAGGGGCGAGAACACTGAAGCTTTCTTT
TRBJ2-1 | - | 15 | many | TRBV13 | CASSLGVLSYNEQFF | TGTGCCAGCAGCTTAGGAGTGCTCTCCTACAATGAGCAGTTCTTC
TRBJ1-4 | TRBD1 | 15 | - | TRBV7-9 | CASSPGQTTNEKLFF | TGTGCCAGCAGCCCGGGACAGACAACTAATGAAAAACTGTTTTTT
TRBJ2-3 | - | 17 | - | TRBV18 | CASSPPFDSSSTDTQYF | TGTGCCAGCTCACCACCTTTCGACAGTTCTAGCACAGATACGCAGTATTTT
TRBJ2-7 | TRBD2 | 15 | few | TRBV20-1 | CSARRGKGLNYEQYF | TGCAGTGCTAGGCGGGGGAAAGGGTTAAACTACGAGCAGTACTTC
TRBJ2-5 | TRBD1 | 15 | few | TRBV13 | CASSTKTGEKETQYF | TGTGCCAGCAGCACCAAGACAGGGGAAAAAGAGACCCAGTACTTC
TRBJ2-7 | - | 13 | - | TRBV12-3/TRBV12-4 | CASSLTRPSEQYF | TGTGCCAGCAGTTTAACCCGTCCTAGCGAGCAGTACTTC
TRBJ2-7 | TRBD1 | 15 | - | TRBV7-8 | CASSPPGQGPYVQYF | TGTGCCAGCAGCCCCCCGGGACAGGGACCCTACGTGCAGTACTTC
TRBJ2-5 | TRBD2 | 17 | - | TRBV10-2 | CASSVGTSGGPARTQYF | TGCGCCAGCAGTGTGGGGACTAGCGGGGGGCCGGCCCGAACCCAGTACTTC
TRBJ2-1 | - | 13 | few | TRBV7-2 | CASSLGGSLVQFF | TGTGCCAGCAGCTTAGGAGGGAGCCTAGTGCAGTTCTTC
TRBJ1-1 | - | 13 | many | TRBV3-1 | CASSQAGGTEAFF | TGTGCCAGCAGCCAAGCGGGGGGGACTGAAGCTTTCTTT
TRBJ1-1 | - | 13 | few | TRBV29-1 | CSVLPGVGTEAFF | TGCAGCGTGCTACCAGGGGTTGGCACTGAAGCTTTCTTT
TRBJ1-1 | - | 12 | - | TRBV2 | CASRGPNTEAFF | TGTGCCAGCAGGGGACCGAACACTGAAGCTTTCTTT
TRBJ2-7 | TRBD1 | 15 | few | TRBV27 | CASSTPGQGSYEQYF | TGTGCCAGCAGTACTCCGGGACAGGGCTCCTACGAGCAGTACTTC
TRBJ2-1 | - | 15 | many | TRBV12-3/TRBV12-4 | CASSPRKRVYNEQFF | TGTGCCAGCAGTCCCAGAAAGCGGGTTTACAATGAGCAGTTCTTC
TRBJ2-3 | TRBD2 | 15 | - | TRBV6-5 | CASSLPAGGPDTQYF | TGTGCCAGCAGTCTACCGGCGGGGGGCCCAGATACGCAGTATTTT
TRBJ2-7 | TRBD2 | 13 | - | TRBV10-3 | CASSGGTSYEQYF | TGTGCCTCTAGCGGGGGGACCTCCTACGAGCAGTACTTC
TRBJ2-3 | TRBD1 | 15 | once | TRBV3-1 | CASSFRDRATDTQYF | TGTGCCAGCAGCTTCCGGGACAGGGCCACAGATACGCAGTATTTT
TRBJ2-2 | TRBD2 | 19 | - | TRBV4-2 | CASSQVETSGGQNTGELFF | TGTGCCAGCAGCCAAGTGGAGACTAGCGGGGGCCAAAACACCGGGGAGCTGTTTTTT
TRBJ2-3 | TRBD2 | 15 | - | TRBV20-1 | CSASGRIIFTDTQYF | TGCAGTGCTAGCGGGAGGATAATTTTCACAGATACGCAGTATTTT
TRBJ2-1 | - | 16 | - | TRBV7-8 | CASSLVAGTSYNEQFF | TGTGCCAGCAGCTTAGTGGCGGGGACCTCCTACAATGAGCAGTTCTTC
TRBJ2-3 | - | 13 | many | TRBV12-3/TRBV12-4 | CASRGRVWDTQYF | TGTGCCAGCAGAGGGAGAGTTTGGGATACGCAGTATTTT
TRBJ2-7 | TRBD1 | 15 | few | TRBV7-9 | CASSDRDRGPYEQYF | TGTGCCAGCAGCGACCGGGACAGGGGTCCCTACGAGCAGTACTTC
TRBJ2-3 | TRBD1 | 15 | few | TRBV27 | CASRRPGQGANTQYF | TGTGCCAGCAGACGGCCGGGACAGGGGGCGAATACGCAGTATTTT